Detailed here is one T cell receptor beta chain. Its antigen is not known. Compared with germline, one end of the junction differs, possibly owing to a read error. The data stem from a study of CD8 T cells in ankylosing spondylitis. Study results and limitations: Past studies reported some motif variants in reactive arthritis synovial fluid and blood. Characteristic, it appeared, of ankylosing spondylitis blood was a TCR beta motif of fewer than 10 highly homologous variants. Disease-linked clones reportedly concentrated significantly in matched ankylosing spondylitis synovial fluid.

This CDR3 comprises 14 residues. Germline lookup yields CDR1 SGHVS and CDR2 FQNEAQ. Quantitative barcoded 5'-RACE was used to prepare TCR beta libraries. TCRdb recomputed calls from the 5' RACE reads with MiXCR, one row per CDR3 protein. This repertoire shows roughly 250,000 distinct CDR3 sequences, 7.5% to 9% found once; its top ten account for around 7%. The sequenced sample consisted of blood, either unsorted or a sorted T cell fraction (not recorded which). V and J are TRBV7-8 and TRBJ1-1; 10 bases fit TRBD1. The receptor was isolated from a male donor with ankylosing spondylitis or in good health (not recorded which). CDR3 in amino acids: CASSEDRGNSEAFF. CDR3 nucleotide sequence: TGTGCCAGCAGCGAGGACAGGGGGAACTCTGAAGCTTTCTTT.